One and the same sample provided the 10 T cell receptor beta chains below, sequenced in a study of tumor and adjacent non-tumor tissue in lung cancer. A modified ARM-PCR protocol with three rounds of nested PCR amplified TCRbeta. Using its own MiXCR run on the multiplex PCR reads, TCRdb lists one record per CDR3 protein. The top ten clones hold 25% to 35% of a sample with roughly 75,000 distinct CDR3 sequences, around 70% of them seen once. No cell sorting was done before RNA was extracted from the tissue. This non-tumor lung sample came from over 3 cm beyond the tumor edge. The specimen sequenced was distant non-tumor lung tissue. The receptors originated from a woman in her 50s with non-small cell lung cancer.

Comments on this clonotype: An end of the junction differs from the germline gene, which may be a read error. The J gene is TRBJ1-2, the V gene TRBV5-8, with D uncertain. Germline V gives CDR1 SGHTS, CDR2 YDEGEE. This CDR3 is 15 amino acids long. The CDR3 here is CVSSFSPREGYGYTF. CDR3 sequence (DNA): TGTGTCAGCAGCTTTAGTCCCCGGGAGGGATATGGCTACACCTTC.

Turning to this clonotype: A clone one base away is much larger, so this may be a read error. This CDR3 fails to terminate in the conserved phenylalanine or tryptophan, so it likely reflects a read error. This chain links TRBV4-1 with TRBJ1-6; D is possibly TRBD1 (5 bases). Germline lookup yields CDR1 MGHRA and CDR2 YSYEKL. The V gene lost 1 base and the J gene lost 5 bases, with 18 bases spanning the gap. The CDR3 is 18 residues long. The CDR3 protein is CASSQGTMYKGDNSPLHY. The CDR3 nucleotides read TGCGCCAGCAGCCAAGGGACAATGTATAAAGGGGATAATTCACCCCTCCACTAT.

The table lists this clonotype with many counts. This chain uses TRBV6-6 with TRBJ2-3, with 15 bases identical to TRBD2. Trimming took 5 bases from V and 6 from J; bases not matched to a gene: 6. Germline V lookup: CDR1 MNHNY, CDR2 SVGAGI (reference sequence). The CDR3 has 16 residues. CDR3 DNA sequence: TGTGCCAGCAGTATCGGGACTAGCGGGAGGCGGGATACGCAGTATTTT. Translation gives CASSIGTSGRRDTQYF.

By share, this clonotype counts as medium-sized. V gene TRBV29-1 combines with J gene TRBJ2-3; 7 bases align to TRBD1. V trimming: 4 bases; J trimming: 6 bases; junction bases outside the gene matches: 4. This CDR3 contains 12 residues. Germline CDR1 and CDR2: SQVTM and ANQGSEA. The CDR3 DNA sequence: TGCAGCGTTGGACAGGGTGGTGATACGCAGTATTTT. Residues: CSVGQGGDTQYF.

As for this clonotype: At one end the junction does not follow the germline gene, possibly because of a read error. The gene calls are TRBV12-3 or TRBV12-4 and TRBJ2-4; the match to TRBD1 covers 9 bases. The CDR3 extends over 14 amino acids. CDR3 loop: CASSPRTGEHIQYF. CDR3 DNA: TGTGCGAGCAGCCCCAGGACAGGGGAACACATTCAGTACTTC.

CDR3 bases: TGTGCCAGCAGTTTAAATAGTCCAGCGGGAGGCGAGGAGCAGTTCTTC. This gives the protein CASSLNSPAGGEEQFF. The J gene is TRBJ2-1, the V gene TRBV12-3 or TRBV12-4, with 9 bases that match TRBD2. CDR3 size: 16 residues. V shed 2 bases and J 10 bases; nucleotides not matched to a gene: 12.

As to this clonotype: With a much larger clone just one base away, this may be a read error. This chain links TRBV24-1 with TRBJ2-1, with 9 bases aligning to TRBD2. Germline V gene sequence: CDR1 KGHDR, CDR2 SFDVKD. This CDR3 comprises 13 residues. This CDR3 is CATNDSPGLANFF. The CDR3 DNA is TGTGCCACCAATGATTCTCCGGGACTAGCAAACTTCTTC.

Turning to this clonotype: A much larger clonotype is one base distant, so this may be a read error. V gene TRBV20-1 combines with J gene TRBJ1-1; possibly TRBD1 for D (6 bases). Germline loops: CDR1 DFQATT, CDR2 SNEGSKA (reference sequence). CDR3 length equals 14 residues. CDR3: CSAQDSSSNIEAFF. CDR3 sequence (DNA): TGCAGTGCCCAGGACAGCTCTTCGAACATTGAAGCTTTCTTT.

Turning to this clonotype: A much larger clone is a single base away; this may be a read error. The rearrangement uses TRBV10-3 and TRBJ2-1, with D possibly being TRBD2 (5 bases). This CDR3 is 13 amino acids long. The V end lost 4 bases, the J end lost 5 bases, and 9 bases lay between the germline ends. The germline CDR1 and CDR2 sequences are ENHRY and SYGVKD. CDR3 sequence: CAISGLGDNEQFF. CDR3 nucleotide sequence: TGTGCCATCAGTGGACTGGGAGACAATGAGCAGTTCTTC.

Only one count was recorded for this clonotype. At one end the junction does not follow the germline gene, possibly because of a read error. This chain connects TRBV11-2 to TRBJ1-5; D unclear. This CDR3 is 15 amino acids long. Germline CDR1 is SGHAT and CDR2 is FQNNGV. CDR3 coding DNA: TGTGCCAGCAGCATAGCGGGCCGAGGCTATCAGCCCCAGCATTTC. Translation gives CASSIAGRGYQPQHF. Based on the CDR3 plus reference TRBV11-2 and TRBJ1-5, the full variable domain is EAGVAQSPRYKIIEKRQSVAFWCNPISGHATLYWYQQILGQGPKLLIQFQNNGVVDDSQLPKDRFSAERLKGVDSTLKIQPAKLEDSAVYLCASSIAGRGYQPQHFGDGTRLSIL.